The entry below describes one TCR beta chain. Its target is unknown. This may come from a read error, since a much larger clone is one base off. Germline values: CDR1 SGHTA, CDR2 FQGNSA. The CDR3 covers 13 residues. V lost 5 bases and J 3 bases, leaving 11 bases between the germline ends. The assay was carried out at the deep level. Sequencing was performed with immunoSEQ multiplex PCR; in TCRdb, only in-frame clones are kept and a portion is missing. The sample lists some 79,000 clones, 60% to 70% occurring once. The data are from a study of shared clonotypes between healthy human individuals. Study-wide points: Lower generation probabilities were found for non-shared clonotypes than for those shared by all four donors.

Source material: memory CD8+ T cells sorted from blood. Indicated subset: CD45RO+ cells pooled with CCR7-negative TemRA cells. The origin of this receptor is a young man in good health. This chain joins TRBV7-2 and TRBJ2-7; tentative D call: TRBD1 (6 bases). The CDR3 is CASSPGQNYEQYF. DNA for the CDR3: TGTGCCAGCAGCCCCGGACAGAACTACGAGCAGTACTTC.